The T cell receptor beta chain described here comes from a study of human T cells and chemical hapten exposure. Study-wide context: The scalp of each patient received a weekly diphenylcyclopropenone dose for the full roughly 26-week study. Findings and caveats of the study: The presence of alopecia in the donors means their immune response may differ from healthy people's.

V shed 6 bases, J shed 6 bases, and the junction held 11 bases outside the gene matches. The CDR3 is 14 amino acids. CDR1 is SQVTM, CDR2 ANQGSEA, per germline. TCRdb ran MiXCR on the RACE reads and lists one entry per CDR3 protein. The sample shows tens of thousands of distinct CDR3 sequences, over 10% of them seen only once. This clonotype turned up a few times. Antigen specificity is unknown. Specified time point: patch test 3, about 24 weeks after DPC sensitization. Treatment in this sample: therapeutic diphenylcyclopropenone sensitization with weekly scalp DPC. This TCR was recovered from a woman aged 45-65 years with alopecia areata. Some clones in this sample may be carry-over from other donors' samples. This sample comprised whole blood, obtained in connection with sensitization to the hapten diphenylcyclopropenone (DPC). The chain joins TRBV29-1 to TRBJ2-1; 7 nucleotides agree with TRBD1. This CDR3 reads CSVVRTGRRNEQFF. CDR3 DNA: TGCAGCGTCGTCCGGACAGGTCGGCGCAATGAGCAGTTCTTC.